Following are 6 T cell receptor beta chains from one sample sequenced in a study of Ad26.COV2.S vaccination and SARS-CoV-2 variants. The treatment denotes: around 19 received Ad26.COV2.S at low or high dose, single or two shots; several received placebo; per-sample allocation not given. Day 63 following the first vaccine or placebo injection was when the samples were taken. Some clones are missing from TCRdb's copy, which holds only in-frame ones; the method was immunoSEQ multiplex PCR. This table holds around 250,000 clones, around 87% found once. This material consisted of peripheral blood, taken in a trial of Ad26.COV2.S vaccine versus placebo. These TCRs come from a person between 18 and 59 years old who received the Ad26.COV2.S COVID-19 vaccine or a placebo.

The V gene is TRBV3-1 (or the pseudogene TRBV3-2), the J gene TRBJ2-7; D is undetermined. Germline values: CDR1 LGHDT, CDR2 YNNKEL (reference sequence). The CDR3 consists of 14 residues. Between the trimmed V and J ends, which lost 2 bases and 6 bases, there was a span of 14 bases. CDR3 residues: CASSQHGSLFEQYF. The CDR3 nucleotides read TGTGCCAGCAGCCAACACGGATCTCTTTTCGAGCAGTACTTC.

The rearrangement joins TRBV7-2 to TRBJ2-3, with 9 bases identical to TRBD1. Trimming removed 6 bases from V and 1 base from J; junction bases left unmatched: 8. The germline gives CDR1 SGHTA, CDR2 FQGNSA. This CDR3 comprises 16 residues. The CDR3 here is CASSFQGQGGTDTQYF. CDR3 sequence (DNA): TGTGCCAGCAGTTTCCAGGGACAGGGAGGCACAGATACGCAGTATTTT.

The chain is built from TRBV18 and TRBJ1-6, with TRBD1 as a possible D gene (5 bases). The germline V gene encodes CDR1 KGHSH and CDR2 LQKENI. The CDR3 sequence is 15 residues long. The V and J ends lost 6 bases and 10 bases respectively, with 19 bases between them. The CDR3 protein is CASSPGPLGSSPLHF. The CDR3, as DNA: TGTGCCAGCTCGCCGGGACCCCTAGGAAGCTCACCCCTCCACTTT. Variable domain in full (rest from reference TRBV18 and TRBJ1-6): NAGVMQNPRHLVRRRGQEARLRCSPMKGHSHVYWYRQLPEEGLKFMVYLQKENIIDESGMPKERFSAEFPKEGPSILRIQQVVRGDSAAYFCASSPGPLGSSPLHFGNGTRLTVT.

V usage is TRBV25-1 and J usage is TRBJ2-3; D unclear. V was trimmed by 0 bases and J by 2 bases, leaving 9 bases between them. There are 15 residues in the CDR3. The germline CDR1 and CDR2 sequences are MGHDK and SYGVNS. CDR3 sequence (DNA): TGTGCCAGCAGTGAATATAGTCCCGTCACAGATACGCAGTATTTT. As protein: CASSEYSPVTDTQYF.

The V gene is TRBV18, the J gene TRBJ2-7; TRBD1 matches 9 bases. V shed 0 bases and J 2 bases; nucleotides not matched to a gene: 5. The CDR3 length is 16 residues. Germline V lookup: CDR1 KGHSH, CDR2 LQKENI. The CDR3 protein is CASSPPGDRVPYEQYF. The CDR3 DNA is TGTGCCAGCTCACCACCTGGGGACAGGGTACCCTACGAGCAGTACTTC.

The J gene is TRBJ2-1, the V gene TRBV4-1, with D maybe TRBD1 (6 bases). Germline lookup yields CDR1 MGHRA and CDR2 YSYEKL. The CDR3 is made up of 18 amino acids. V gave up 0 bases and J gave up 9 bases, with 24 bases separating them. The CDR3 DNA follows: TGCGCCAGCAGCCAAGATCTCAGGACTCCGGTCATACAGGGTGAGCAGTTCTTC. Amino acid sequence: CASSQDLRTPVIQGEQFF.